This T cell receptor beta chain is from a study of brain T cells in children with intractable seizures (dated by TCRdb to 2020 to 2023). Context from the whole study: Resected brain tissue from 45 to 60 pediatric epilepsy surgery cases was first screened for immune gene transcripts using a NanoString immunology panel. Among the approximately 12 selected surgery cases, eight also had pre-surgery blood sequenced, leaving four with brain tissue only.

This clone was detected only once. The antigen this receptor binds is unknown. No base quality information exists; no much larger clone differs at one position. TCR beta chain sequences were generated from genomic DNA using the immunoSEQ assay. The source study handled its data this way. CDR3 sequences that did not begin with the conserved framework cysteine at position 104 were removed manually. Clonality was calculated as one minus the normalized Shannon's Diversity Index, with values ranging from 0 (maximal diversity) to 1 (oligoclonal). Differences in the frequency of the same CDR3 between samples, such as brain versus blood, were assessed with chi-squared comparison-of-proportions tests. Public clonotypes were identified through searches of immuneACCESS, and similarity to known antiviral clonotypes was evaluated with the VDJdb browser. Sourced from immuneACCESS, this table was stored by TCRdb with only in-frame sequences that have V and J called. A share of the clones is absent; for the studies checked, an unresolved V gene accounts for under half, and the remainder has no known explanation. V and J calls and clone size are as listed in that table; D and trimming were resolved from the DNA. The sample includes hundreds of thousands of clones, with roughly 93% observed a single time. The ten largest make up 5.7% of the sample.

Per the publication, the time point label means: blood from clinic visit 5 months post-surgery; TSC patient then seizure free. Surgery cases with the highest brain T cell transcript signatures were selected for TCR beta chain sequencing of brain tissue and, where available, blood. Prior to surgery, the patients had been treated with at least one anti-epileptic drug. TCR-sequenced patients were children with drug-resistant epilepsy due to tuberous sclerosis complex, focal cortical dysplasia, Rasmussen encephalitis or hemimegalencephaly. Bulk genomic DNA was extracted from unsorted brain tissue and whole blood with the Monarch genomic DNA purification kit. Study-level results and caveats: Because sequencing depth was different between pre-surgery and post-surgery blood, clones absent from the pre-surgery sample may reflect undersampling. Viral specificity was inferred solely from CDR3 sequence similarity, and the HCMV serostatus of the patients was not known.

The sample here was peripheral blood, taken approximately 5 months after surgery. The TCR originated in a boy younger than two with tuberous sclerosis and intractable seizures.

The sequence in DNA is TGTGCCAGCAGCTTAGAACTAGCGGGCACAGATACGCAGTATTTT. This sequence encodes CASSLELAGTDTQYF. The sequence is built from TRBV11-1 and TRBJ2-3, and 8 bases in between align with TRBD2. The junction shows trimming of 1 base on V and 1 base on J, and the gene matches do not reach 1 base of it. Taken from cysteine to phenylalanine, the CDR3 has 15 residues. Only the CDR3 portion is preserved as DNA: 45 bases, with reading frame beginning at the first base. For CDR1 and CDR2, the germline V gene (reference sequence) lists SGHAT and FQDESV.